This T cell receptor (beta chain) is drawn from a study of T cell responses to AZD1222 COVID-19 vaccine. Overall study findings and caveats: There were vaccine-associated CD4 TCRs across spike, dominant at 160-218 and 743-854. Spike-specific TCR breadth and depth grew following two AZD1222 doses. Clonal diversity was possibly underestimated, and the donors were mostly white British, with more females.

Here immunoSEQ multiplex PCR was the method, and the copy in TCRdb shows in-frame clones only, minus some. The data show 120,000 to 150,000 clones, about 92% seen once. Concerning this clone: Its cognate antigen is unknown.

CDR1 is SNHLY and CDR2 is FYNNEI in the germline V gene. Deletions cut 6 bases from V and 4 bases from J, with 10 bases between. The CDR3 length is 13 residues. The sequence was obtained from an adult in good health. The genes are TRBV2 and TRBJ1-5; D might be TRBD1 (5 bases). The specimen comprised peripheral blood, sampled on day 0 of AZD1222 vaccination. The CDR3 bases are TGTGCCAGCAGCGACCAGGGAAATCAGCCCCAGCATTTT. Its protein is CASSDQGNQPQHF.